The 3 T cell receptor beta chains below come from one sample, sequenced in a study of T cells in localized non-small cell lung cancer (TCRdb year 2020). Library creation used the immunoSEQ multiplex PCR assay. TCRdb retrieved this table from immuneACCESS and kept in-frame rearrangements only. Not all clones are present; in checked studies, unresolved V genes account for under half, and no reason is known for the remainder. The sample table lists over 30,000 clones, over 65% of them with a count of one. 33% of the sample belongs to the ten largest clones. This specimen was peripheral blood, taken before any cancer treatment. These receptors were collected from a male donor aged 60 or over with stage II squamous cell lung carcinoma.

The CDR3 region is CASSPSPRDTQYF. The DNA of the CDR3 is TGTGCCAGTAGTCCGTCCCCCCGAGATACGCAGTATTTT. The chain recombines TRBV19 with TRBJ2-3; D call uncertain. This CDR3 region has 13 residues. In germline, CDR1 is LNHDA, CDR2 SQIVND (reference sequence). Trimming pared 5 bases from V and 5 bases from J, leaving 11 bases between.

The chain's CDR3 is CASSQRDGDQAFF. CDR3 bases: TGTGCCAGCTCACAAAGGGATGGCGATCAAGCTTTCTTT. The chain combines TRBV18 with TRBJ1-1; no reliable D call. The CDR3 spans 13 residues. Germline CDR1 KGHSH, CDR2 LQKENI. V lost 4 bases, J lost 9 bases, and 15 bases lay in between. Complete variable domain (other parts from reference TRBV18 and TRBJ1-1): NAGVMQNPRHLVRRRGQEARLRCSPMKGHSHVYWYRQLPEEGLKFMVYLQKENIIDESGMPKERFSAEFPKEGPSILRIQQVVRGDSAAYFCASSQRDGDQAFFGQGTRLTVV.

The V gene is TRBV21-1, the J gene TRBJ2-6; TRBD2, as called in the table, went unchecked against the DNA. TRBV21-1 constitutes a pseudogene. CDR3 length: 15 amino acids. CDR3 loop: CASSSRLSGANVLTF. For the CDR3, the DNA is TGTGCCAGCAGCTCGCGGCTCTCTGGGGCCAACGTCCTGACTTTC.